The entry below gives a single TCR beta chain sequence along with its context. This sample was included in a study of blood T cell repertoires in COVID-19. This CDR3 contains 13 residues. V lost 1 base and J lost 5, with 8 bases in between. Looked up from germline, CDR1 is MNHNS and CDR2 is SASEGT. Generated by immunoSEQ multiplex PCR, the TCRdb table keeps only in-frame clones and is missing some. The sample has more than 85,000 clones, over 70% seen once. The chain combines TRBV6-1 with TRBJ1-1, with D maybe TRBD1 (6 bases). Sequenced: peripheral blood. The sequence came from a woman aged 50 to 60 with acute or convalescent COVID-19. CDR3 sequence: CASSEGQGTEAFF. DNA of the CDR3: TGTGCCAGCAGTGAAGGCCAGGGGACTGAAGCTTTCTTT.